This T cell receptor (beta chain) was documented in a study of cytotoxic CD8 clonotypes in ibrutinib-treated CLL. As for the study in general: The patients, under twelve relapsed/refractory and approximately 14 treatment-naive, included about 18 who were IGHV unmutated. Productive templates averaged approximately 260,000 per sample, and productive rearrangements roughly 90,000.

The V end was cut by 6 bases, the J end by 3 bases, with 8 bases between. This CDR3 is built from 12 residues. The germline gives CDR1 MDHEN, CDR2 SYDVKM. With regard to this clone: The antigen is not known.

T cells were sequenced at a targeted depth of 1 in 200,000 to 1 in 1 million. The table came from immunoSEQ multiplex PCR; TCRdb's copy has only in-frame clones and leaves some out. The profile shows approximately 50,000 clones, roughly 50% of them singletons. Broader study findings: Clonality increased with ibrutinib response but returned toward baseline at progression.

The sequence was collected from a human donor with chronic lymphocytic leukemia. Specimen: PBMCs, collected at disease progression, from a patient treated with ibrutinib. The J gene is TRBJ1-1, the V gene TRBV28; no definite D call. DNA of the CDR3: TGTGCCAGCAGCGGGCGGGACACTGAAGCTTTCTTT. It specifies CASSGRDTEAFF.